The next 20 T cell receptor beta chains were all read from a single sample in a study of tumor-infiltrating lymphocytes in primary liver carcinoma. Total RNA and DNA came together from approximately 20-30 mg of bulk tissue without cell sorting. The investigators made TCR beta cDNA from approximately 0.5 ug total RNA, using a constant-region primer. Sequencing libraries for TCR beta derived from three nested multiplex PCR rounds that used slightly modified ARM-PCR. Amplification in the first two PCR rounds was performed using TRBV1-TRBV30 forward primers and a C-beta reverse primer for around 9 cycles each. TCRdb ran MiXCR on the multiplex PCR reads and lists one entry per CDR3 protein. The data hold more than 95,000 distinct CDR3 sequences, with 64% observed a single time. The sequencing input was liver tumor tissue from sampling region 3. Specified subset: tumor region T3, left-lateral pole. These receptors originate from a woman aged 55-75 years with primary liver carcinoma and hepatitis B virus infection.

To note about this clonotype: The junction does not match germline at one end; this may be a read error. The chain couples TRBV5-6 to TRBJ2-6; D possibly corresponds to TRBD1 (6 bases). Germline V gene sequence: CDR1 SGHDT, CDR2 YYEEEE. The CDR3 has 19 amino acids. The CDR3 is CVSSSYGGRGYSGANVLTF. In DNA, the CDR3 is TGTGTCAGCAGCTCCTACGGTGGCAGGGGTTACTCTGGGGCCAACGTCCTGACTTTC.

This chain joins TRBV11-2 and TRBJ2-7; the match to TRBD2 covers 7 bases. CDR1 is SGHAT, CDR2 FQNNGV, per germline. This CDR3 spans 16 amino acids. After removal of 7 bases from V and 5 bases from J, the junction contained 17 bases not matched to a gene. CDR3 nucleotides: TGTGCCAGCAACTACGGCGGGAGAACCTCGGGAAACGAGCAGTACTTC. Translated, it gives CASNYGGRTSGNEQYF.

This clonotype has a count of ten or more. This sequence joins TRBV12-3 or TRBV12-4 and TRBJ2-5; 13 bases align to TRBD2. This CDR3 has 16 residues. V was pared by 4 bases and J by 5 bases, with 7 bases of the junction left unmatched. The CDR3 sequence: CASSSTSGRAGETQYF. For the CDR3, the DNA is TGTGCCAGCAGTTCCACTAGCGGGAGGGCCGGGGAGACCCAGTACTTC.

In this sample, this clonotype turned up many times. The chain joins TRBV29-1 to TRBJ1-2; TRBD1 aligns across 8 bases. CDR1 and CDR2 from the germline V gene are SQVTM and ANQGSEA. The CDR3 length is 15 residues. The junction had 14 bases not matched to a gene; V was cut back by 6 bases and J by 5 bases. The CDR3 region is CSVAVSGTGFYGYTF. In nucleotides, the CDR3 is TGCAGCGTCGCCGTCTCAGGGACAGGATTTTATGGCTACACCTTC.

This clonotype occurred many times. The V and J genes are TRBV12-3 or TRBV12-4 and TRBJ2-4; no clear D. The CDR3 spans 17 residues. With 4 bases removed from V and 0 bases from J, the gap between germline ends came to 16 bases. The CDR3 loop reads CASSSIHRSLAKNIQYF. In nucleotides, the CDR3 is TGTGCCAGCAGTTCCATCCACCGGTCTTTAGCCAAAAACATTCAGTACTTC.

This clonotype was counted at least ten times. This CDR3 is CASSEREGGTDTQYF. CDR3 DNA sequence: TGTGCCAGCAGTGAGCGGGAGGGCGGCACAGATACGCAGTATTTT. The chain carries TRBV28 and TRBJ2-3, with TRBD2 matching over 10 bases. The CDR3 is 15 residues long. V trimming: 5 bases; J trimming: 1 base; junction bases outside the gene matches: 3. Germline values: CDR1 MDHEN, CDR2 SYDVKM.

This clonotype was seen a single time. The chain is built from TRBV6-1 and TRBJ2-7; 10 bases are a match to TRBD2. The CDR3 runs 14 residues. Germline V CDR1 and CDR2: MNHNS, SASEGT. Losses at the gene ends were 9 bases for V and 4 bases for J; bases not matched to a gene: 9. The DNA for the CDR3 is TGTGCCAGTAGGGACCTAGCGGGAGAATACGAGCAGTACTTC. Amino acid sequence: CASRDLAGEYEQYF.

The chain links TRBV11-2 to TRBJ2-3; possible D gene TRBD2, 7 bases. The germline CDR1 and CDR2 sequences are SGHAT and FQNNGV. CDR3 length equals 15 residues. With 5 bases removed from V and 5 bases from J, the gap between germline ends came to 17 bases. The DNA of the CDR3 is TGTGCCAGCAGCCCGCAGAGGGGGGGCATAGATACGCAGTATTTT. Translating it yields CASSPQRGGIDTQYF.

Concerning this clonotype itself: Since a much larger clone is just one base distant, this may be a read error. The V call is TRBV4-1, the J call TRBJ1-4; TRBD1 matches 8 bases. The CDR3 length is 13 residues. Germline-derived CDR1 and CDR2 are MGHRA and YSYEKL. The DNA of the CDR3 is TGCGCCAGCAACCAAGACAGGGGAGAAAAACTGTTTTTT. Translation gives CASNQDRGEKLFF.

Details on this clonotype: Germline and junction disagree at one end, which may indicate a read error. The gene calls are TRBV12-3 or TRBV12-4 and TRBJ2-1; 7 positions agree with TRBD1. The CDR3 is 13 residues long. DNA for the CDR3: TGTGCCAACAGCTTACAGGGGTACAATGGGCAGTTCTTC. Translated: CANSLQGYNGQFF.

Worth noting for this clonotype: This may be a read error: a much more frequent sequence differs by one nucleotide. DNA of the CDR3: TGTGCCAGCTGCCCCCGGGACAGTTACACTGAAGCTTTCTTT. Its translation: CASCPRDSYTEAFF. This chain joins TRBV28 and TRBJ1-1; 7 bases are a match to TRBD1. Germline CDR1 is MDHEN and CDR2 is SYDVKM. J gave up 3 bases and V 8 bases, and 9 bases lay outside the gene matches. The CDR3 has 14 residues.

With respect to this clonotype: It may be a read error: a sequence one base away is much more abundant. As DNA, the CDR3 is TGCGCCAGCAGCCAAGATGGGACAGAGGCTCCCTACAATGAGCAGTTCTTC. Translated: CASSQDGTEAPYNEQFF. The chain recombines TRBV4-1 with TRBJ2-1; TRBD1 agrees at 7 bases. V trimming: 0 bases; J trimming: 2 bases; junction bases outside the gene matches: 7. Germline loops: CDR1 MGHRA, CDR2 YSYEKL. The CDR3 length is 17 residues.

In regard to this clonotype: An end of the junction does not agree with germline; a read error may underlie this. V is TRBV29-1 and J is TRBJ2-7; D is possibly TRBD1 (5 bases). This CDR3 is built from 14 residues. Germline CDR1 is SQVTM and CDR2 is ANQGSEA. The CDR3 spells CSVENQGAGDERYF. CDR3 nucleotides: TGCAGCGTTGAGAATCAGGGTGCCGGCGACGAGCGGTACTTC.

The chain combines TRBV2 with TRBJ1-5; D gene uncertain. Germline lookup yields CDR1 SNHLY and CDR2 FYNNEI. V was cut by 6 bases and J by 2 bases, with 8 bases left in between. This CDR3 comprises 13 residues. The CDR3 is CASRVEGNQPQHF. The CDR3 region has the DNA TGTGCCAGCAGAGTTGAGGGCAATCAGCCCCAGCATTTT.

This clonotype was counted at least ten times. The CDR3 nucleotides read TGTGCCAGCAGCTTTCAGGGCCACGAGCAGTACTTC. Translated, it gives CASSFQGHEQYF. The rearrangement uses TRBV7-9 and TRBJ2-7, with D perhaps matching TRBD1 (5 bases). This CDR3 has 12 amino acids. Germline CDR1 SEHNR, CDR2 FQNEAQ (reference sequence). Trimming shortened V by 3 bases and J by 5 bases, and 8 bases separated the two germline ends.

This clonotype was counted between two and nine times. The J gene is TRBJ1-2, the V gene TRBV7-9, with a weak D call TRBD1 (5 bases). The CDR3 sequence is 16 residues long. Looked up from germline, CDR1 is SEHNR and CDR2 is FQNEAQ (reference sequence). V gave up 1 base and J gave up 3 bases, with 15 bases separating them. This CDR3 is CASSLGARQSHYGYTF. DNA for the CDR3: TGTGCCAGCAGCTTAGGGGCCCGACAGAGTCACTATGGCTACACCTTC.

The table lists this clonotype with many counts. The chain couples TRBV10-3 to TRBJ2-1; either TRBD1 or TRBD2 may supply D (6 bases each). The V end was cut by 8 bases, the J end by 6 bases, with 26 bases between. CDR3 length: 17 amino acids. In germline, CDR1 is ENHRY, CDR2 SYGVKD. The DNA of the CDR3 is TGTGCCATCGACCAAGGGGGGAAGAGGGGGAAAATCAATGAGCAGTTCTTC. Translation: CAIDQGGKRGKINEQFF.

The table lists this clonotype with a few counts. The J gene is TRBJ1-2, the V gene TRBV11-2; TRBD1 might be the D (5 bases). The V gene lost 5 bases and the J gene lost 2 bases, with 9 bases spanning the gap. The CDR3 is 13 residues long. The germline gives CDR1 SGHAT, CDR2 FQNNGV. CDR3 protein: CASSEGPNYGYTF. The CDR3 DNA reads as TGTGCCAGCAGCGAGGGGCCGAACTATGGCTACACCTTC.

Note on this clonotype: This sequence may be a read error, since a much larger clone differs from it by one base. The CDR3 coding sequence is TGTACCATCAGTAAGACCGGGGACGAGCAGTACTTC. Amino acid sequence: CTISKTGDEQYF. The V gene is TRBV10-3, the J gene TRBJ2-7; possibly TRBD2 for D (5 bases). This CDR3 has 12 residues. Germline CDR1 ENHRY, CDR2 SYGVKD.

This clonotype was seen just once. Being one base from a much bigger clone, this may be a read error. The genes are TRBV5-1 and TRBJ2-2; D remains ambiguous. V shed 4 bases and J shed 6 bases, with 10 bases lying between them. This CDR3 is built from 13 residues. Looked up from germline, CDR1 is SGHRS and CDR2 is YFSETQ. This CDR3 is CASSPVTAGELFF. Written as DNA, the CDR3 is TGCGCCAGCAGCCCAGTGACCGCCGGGGAGCTGTTTTTT.